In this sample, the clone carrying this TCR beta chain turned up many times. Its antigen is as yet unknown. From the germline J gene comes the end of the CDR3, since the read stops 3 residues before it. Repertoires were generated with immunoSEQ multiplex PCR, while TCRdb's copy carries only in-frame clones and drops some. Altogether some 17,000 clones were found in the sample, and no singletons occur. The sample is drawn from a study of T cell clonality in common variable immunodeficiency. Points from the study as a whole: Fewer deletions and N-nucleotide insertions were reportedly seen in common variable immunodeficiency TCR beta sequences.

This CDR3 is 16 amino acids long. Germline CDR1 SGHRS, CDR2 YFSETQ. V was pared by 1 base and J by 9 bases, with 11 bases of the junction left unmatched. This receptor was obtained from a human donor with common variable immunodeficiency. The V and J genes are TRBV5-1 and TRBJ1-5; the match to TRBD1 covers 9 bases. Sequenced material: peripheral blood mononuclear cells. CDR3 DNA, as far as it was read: TGCGCCAGCAGCTTGTACGAGACAGGGGGATTTCGGCCC. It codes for CASSLYETGGFRP. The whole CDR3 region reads CASSLYETGGFRPQHF.